The next 2 T cell receptor beta chains were all read from a single sample in a study of blood T cell repertoires in COVID-19. TCRdb's table, derived via immunoSEQ multiplex PCR, lists solely in-frame clones and lacks some. The sample includes about 440,000 clones, nearly 90% of them seen just once. Sequenced: PBMCs or T cells enriched from blood (not recorded which). All receptors come from a woman in her late teens or twenties with acute COVID-19.

The chain joins TRBV24-1 to TRBJ1-4; D perhaps matches TRBD1 (5 bases). The V gene lost 4 bases and the J gene lost 7 bases, with 27 bases spanning the gap. This CDR3 contains 19 residues. Germline CDR1 and CDR2: KGHDR and SFDVKD. The CDR3: CATSDQPPRVRLVGEKLFF. DNA of the CDR3: TGTGCCACCAGTGACCAACCCCCCAGGGTCAGATTGGTTGGTGAAAAACTGTTTTTT.

The genes are TRBV7-9 and TRBJ1-1; no definite D call. Germline-derived CDR1 and CDR2 are SEHNR and FQNEAQ (reference sequence). CDR3 length: 13 amino acids. The V gene lost 0 bases and the J gene lost 4 bases, with 6 bases spanning the gap. The CDR3 loop is CASSLAESTEAFF. Here the CDR3 DNA reads TGTGCCAGCAGCTTAGCCGAGTCCACTGAAGCTTTCTTT.